This T cell receptor beta chain was sequenced during a study of shared clonotypes between healthy human individuals. Study conclusions and caveats: Limitation of the genetic and exposure-history diversity represented came from the few donors.

The material for each subset, its genomic DNA, was split evenly across several immunoSEQ plates. Produced via immunoSEQ multiplex PCR; TCRdb's table is partial and in-frame only. The sample holds fewer than 3 million clones, 85% to 95% seen once. V lost 0 bases and J 0 bases, leaving 18 bases between the germline ends. The germline CDR1 and CDR2 sequences are SGHRS and YFSETQ. This CDR3 region has 18 residues. In regard to this clone: The antigen remains undetermined.

Source material: naive CD4+ T cells from PBMCs. Documented subset: CD45RA+ positively selected. This TCR was sampled from a young man in good health. Some clones in this sample may be carry-over from other donors' samples. V is TRBV5-1 and J is TRBJ1-2, with D possibly being TRBD1 (5 bases). The CDR3: CASSLGLGDSVANYGYTF. Written as DNA, the CDR3 is TGCGCCAGCAGCTTGGGATTGGGGGACTCGGTCGCTAACTATGGCTACACCTTC. Variable domain in full (rest from reference TRBV5-1 and TRBJ1-2): KAGVTQTPRYLIKTRGQQVTLSCSPISGHRSVSWYQQTPGQGLQFLFEYFSETQRNKGNFPGRFSGRQFSNSRSEMNVSTLELGDSALYLCASSLGLGDSVANYGYTFGSGTRLTVV.